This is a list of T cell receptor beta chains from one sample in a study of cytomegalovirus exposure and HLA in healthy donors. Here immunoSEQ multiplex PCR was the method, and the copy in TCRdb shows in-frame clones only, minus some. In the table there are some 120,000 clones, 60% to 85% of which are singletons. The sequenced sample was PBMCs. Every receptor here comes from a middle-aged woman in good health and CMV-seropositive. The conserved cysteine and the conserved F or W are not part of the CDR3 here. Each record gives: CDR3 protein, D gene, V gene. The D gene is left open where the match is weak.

CDR3: ASSQDQGSYGYT; D: NA; V: TRBV14
CDR3: ASSARPTGGREKLF; D: TRBD1; V: TRBV9
CDR3: ASSPRGGNTEAF; D: NA; V: TRBV19
CDR3: ASSRSAVSHNEQF; D: NA; V: TRBV7-6
CDR3: ASSGGGPGQLNYGYT; D: NA; V: TRBV9
CDR3: ASSGLQGAVGYT; D: TRBD1; V: TRBV5-6
CDR3: ASRREGEQY; D: TRBD2; V: TRBV5-1
CDR3: ASSSTGTHSGNTIY; D: TRBD1; V: TRBV7-2
CDR3: ASSEKRGVYAF; D: NA; V: TRBV6-1
CDR3: ASSLTGGATNEKLF; D: TRBD1; V: TRBV11-2
CDR3: ASSSGQVETQY; D: TRBD1; V: TRBV5-1
CDR3: SVEDRRVSTDTQY; D: NA; V: TRBV29-1